The 7 T cell receptor beta chains below were found in one sample sequenced in a study of blood T cell repertoires in COVID-19. Data came from immunoSEQ multiplex PCR; TCRdb stores just in-frame clones and leaves some out. The table records 150,000 to 160,000 clones, 91% of them present only once. The sample was peripheral blood. These receptors were collected from a man aged 45 to 65 with acute or convalescent COVID-19.

The chain uses TRBV5-1 and TRBJ1-4; D is perhaps TRBD1 (6 bases). V was pared by 5 bases and J by 7 bases, with 18 bases between. The V gene's germline CDR1 is SGHRS and CDR2 YFSETQ. This CDR3 has 15 amino acids. In DNA form, the CDR3 reads TGCGCCAGCAGTTTAGGCATACAGGGAACTGAAAAACTGTTTTTT. It is translated as CASSLGIQGTEKLFF. The full variable domain, completed using reference TRBV5-1 and TRBJ1-4, is KAGVTQTPRYLIKTRGQQVTLSCSPISGHRSVSWYQQTPGQGLQFLFEYFSETQRNKGNFPGRFSGRQFSNSRSEMNVSTLELGDSALYLCASSLGIQGTEKLFFGSGTQLSVL.

The chain links TRBV5-5 to TRBJ1-2; D not certain. Germline-derived CDR1 and CDR2 are SGHKS and YYEKEE (reference sequence). The CDR3 is 12 amino acids. V was shortened by 2 bases and J by 4 bases, with 6 bases between the two germline ends. Written as DNA, the CDR3 is TGTGCCAGCAGCTTTGGAGTCTATGGCTACACCTTC. This sequence encodes CASSFGVYGYTF.

This chain joins TRBV5-1 and TRBJ2-7, with 8 bases lining up with TRBD2. Per germline, CDR1 SGHRS and CDR2 YFSETQ. The CDR3 totals 15 residues. J gave up 0 bases and V 3 bases, and 5 bases lay outside the gene matches. This CDR3 reads CASSYSGTFSYEQYF. DNA for the CDR3: TGCGCCAGCAGCTATAGCGGGACCTTCTCCTACGAGCAGTACTTC.

The chain couples TRBV5-5 to TRBJ1-2; D is unclear. Trimming removed 1 base from V and 5 bases from J, with 12 bases in between. The CDR3 length is 14 residues. The germline gives CDR1 SGHKS, CDR2 YYEKEE (reference sequence). CDR3: CASSLSPRIYGYTF. In DNA, the CDR3 is TGTGCCAGCAGCTTGTCTCCCAGGATATATGGCTACACCTTC. Based on the CDR3 plus reference TRBV5-5 and TRBJ1-2, the full variable domain is DAGVTQSPTHLIKTRGQQVTLRCSPISGHKSVSWYQQVLGQGPQFIFQYYEKEERGRGNFPDRFSARQFPNYSSELNVNALLLGDSALYLCASSLSPRIYGYTFGSGTRLTVV.

This CDR3 is CASSLAPRGQETQYF. CDR3 nucleotide sequence: TGTGCCAGCAGCTTAGCCCCAAGGGGACAAGAGACCCAGTACTTC. The chain combines TRBV7-8 with TRBJ2-5; perhaps TRBD1 as D (5 bases). CDR1 and CDR2 from the germline V gene are SGHVS and FQNEAQ. Trimming stripped 0 bases from V and 2 bases from J, with 10 bases between. CDR3 size: 15 residues.

The chain combines TRBV29-1 with TRBJ2-2, with 8 bases fitting TRBD1. There are 14 residues in the CDR3. Per germline, CDR1 SQVTM and CDR2 ANQGSEA. Trimming took 3 bases from V and 2 from J; bases not matched to a gene: 2. The CDR3 DNA follows: TGCAGCGTTGACCAGGGGGCTAACACCGGGGAGCTGTTTTTT. Protein sequence: CSVDQGANTGELFF.

In this sample, this clone turned up once. The gene calls are TRBV5-8 and TRBJ1-6, with 9 bases identical to TRBD1. Trimming removed 4 bases from V and 16 bases from J; junction bases left unmatched: 9. CDR1 is SGHTS and CDR2 is YDEGEE in the germline V gene. The CDR3 contains 13 residues. The CDR3 DNA is TGTGCCAGCAGCGTAGAATTGGACAGGGGACTCCACTTT. It encodes CASSVELDRGLHF.